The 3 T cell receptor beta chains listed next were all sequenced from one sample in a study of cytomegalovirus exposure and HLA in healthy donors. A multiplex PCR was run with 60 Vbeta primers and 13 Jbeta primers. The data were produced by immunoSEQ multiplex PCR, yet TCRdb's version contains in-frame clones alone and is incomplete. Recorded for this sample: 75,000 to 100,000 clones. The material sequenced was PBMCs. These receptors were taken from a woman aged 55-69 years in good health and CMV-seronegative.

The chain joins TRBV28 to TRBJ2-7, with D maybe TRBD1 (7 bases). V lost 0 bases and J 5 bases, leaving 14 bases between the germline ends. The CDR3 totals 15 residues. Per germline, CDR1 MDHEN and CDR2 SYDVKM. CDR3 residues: CASSLWEGRGNEQYF. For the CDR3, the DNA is TGTGCCAGCAGTTTATGGGAGGGCAGGGGGAACGAGCAGTACTTC.

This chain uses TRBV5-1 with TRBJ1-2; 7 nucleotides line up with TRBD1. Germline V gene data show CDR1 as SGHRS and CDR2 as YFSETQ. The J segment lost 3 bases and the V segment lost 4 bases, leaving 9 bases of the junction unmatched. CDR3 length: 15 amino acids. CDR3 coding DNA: TGCGCCAGCAGCCCTTCGACAGGGAAGGACTATGGCTACACCTTC. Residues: CASSPSTGKDYGYTF.

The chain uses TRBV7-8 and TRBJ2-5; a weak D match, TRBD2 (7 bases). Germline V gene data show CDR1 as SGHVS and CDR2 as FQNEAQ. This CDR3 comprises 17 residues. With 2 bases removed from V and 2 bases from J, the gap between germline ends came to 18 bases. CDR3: CASSLRFGGRRQETQYF. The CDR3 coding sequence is TGTGCCAGCAGCTTAAGATTCGGGGGGCGCAGACAAGAGACCCAGTACTTC.